Detailed here is one T cell receptor beta chain. Its antigen remains unidentified. The sample belongs to a study of cytomegalovirus exposure and HLA in healthy donors. Study conclusions and caveats: Roughly uniform depth of sequencing across donors was assumed in presence/absence analyses. The investigators catalogued 150 to 200 TCR beta chains as cytomegalovirus-associated.

Germline assignment: CDR1 SGHTA and CDR2 FQGNSA. V was pared by 5 bases and J by 3 bases, with 7 bases of the junction left unmatched. The length of the CDR3 is 15 residues. Nominally healthy donors provided the samples, though records likely missed some immune exposures. PCR was performed using 60 Vbeta and 13 Jbeta primers. The assay was immunoSEQ multiplex PCR, and TCRdb's table has in-frame clones only and misses some. The data contain about 250,000 clones, 80% of them singletons. The chain joins TRBV7-2 to TRBJ2-1; 7 positions match TRBD2. This clonotype originated in a girl aged 2 to 10 in good health and CMV-seronegative. Sequenced sample: PBMCs. CDR3 sequence: CASSQRIAGYNEQFF. The CDR3 DNA reads as TGTGCCAGCAGCCAACGGATAGCGGGCTACAATGAGCAGTTCTTC.